This T cell receptor beta chain emerged from a study of T-cell memory formation after mild COVID-19. Study-wide context: Among the donors, TCR clusters were largely specific to each donor.

Study findings and constraints: In pre-infection memory, a portion of responding clones appeared, which suggested that cross-reactive memory joined. Day 15 to 85 contractors were CD4/CD8 balanced; later expanders leaned CD4+. There was no confirmation that second-wave clones peaking on day 37 were SARS-CoV-2 specific.

Via MiXCR, TCRdb re-called the 5' RACE reads, giving one row per CDR3 protein. The sample lists some 40,000 distinct CDR3 sequences, roughly 9% occurring once. The CDR3 totals 12 residues. Germline assignment: CDR1 KGHSH and CDR2 LQKENI. Between the trimmed V and J ends, which lost 0 bases and 13 bases, there was a span of 12 bases. With respect to this clonotype: As yet, its antigen is unknown.

The sequence was collected from an adult woman who had mild COVID-19 (a few samples of this study predate the infection). Cell type and time point are not known. The chain employs TRBV18 and TRBJ2-5; D call uncertain. Sequencing was done on a sample of PBMCs or a T cell subset sorted from them (not recorded which). CDR3 sequence reads: CASSPPGQPGYF. The CDR3 DNA sequence: TGTGCCAGCTCACCACCGGGCCAACCCGGGTACTTC.